This entry lists 14 T cell receptor beta chains sequenced from one sample in a study of T cell repertoires in cytomegalovirus infection. TCRdb re-derived calls from the reads in MiXCR, one entry per CDR3 protein. The table includes 630,000 or so distinct CDR3 sequences, roughly 26% detected once. Sequencing was carried out using CD8+ T cells from PBMCs. The receptors stem from a human donor in good health (CMV status not recorded). Some clones in this sample may be carry-over from other donors' samples.

CDR3 sequence reads: CASSPDQSLAKNIQYF. The DNA for the CDR3 is TGCGCCAGCAGCCCGGACCAGTCCCTAGCCAAAAACATTCAGTACTTC. The rearrangement joins TRBV4-1 to TRBJ2-4, with no clear D. Germline CDR1 and CDR2: MGHRA and YSYEKL. The CDR3 runs to 16 residues. The V end lost 4 bases, the J end lost 0 bases, and 13 bases lay between the germline ends.

The chain uses TRBV27 and TRBJ2-7; D may be TRBD1 (6 bases). The CDR3 totals 14 residues. The germline gives CDR1 MNHEY, CDR2 SMNVEV (reference sequence). The germline V and J ends were trimmed by 2 bases and 3 bases, with 11 bases remaining between them. CDR3 sequence reads: CASSLRQGIYEQYF. DNA of the CDR3: TGTGCCAGCAGTTTACGGCAGGGGATCTACGAGCAGTACTTC.

The chain is built from TRBV28 and TRBJ2-1, with D tentatively TRBD2 (6 bases). Germline V CDR1 and CDR2: MDHEN, SYDVKM. The V gene lost 8 bases and the J gene lost 3 bases, with 20 bases spanning the gap. This CDR3 has 16 residues. The CDR3 here is CASAEEGWGGYNEQFF. Written as DNA, the CDR3 is TGTGCCAGCGCTGAAGAGGGCTGGGGAGGCTACAATGAGCAGTTCTTC.

This sequence joins TRBV9 and TRBJ2-2, with a weak D call TRBD1 (5 bases). V lost 1 base and J lost 9, with 7 bases in between. Germline V gene lookup returns CDR1 SGDLS and CDR2 YYNGEE. The CDR3 runs 12 residues. The CDR3 sequence: CASSVQGRELFF. In nucleotides, the CDR3 is TGTGCCAGCAGCGTACAGGGCCGGGAGCTGTTTTTT.

V gene TRBV2 combines with J gene TRBJ1-2; D possibly corresponds to TRBD1 (6 bases). There are 12 residues in the CDR3. Germline-derived CDR1 and CDR2 are SNHLY and FYNNEI. V was trimmed by 8 bases and J by 7 bases, leaving 14 bases between them. The CDR3: CASYQGPSGYTF. Here the CDR3 DNA reads TGTGCCAGCTATCAGGGGCCCTCTGGCTACACCTTC.

This clonotype was observed a few times. The V and J genes are TRBV6-2 or TRBV6-3 and TRBJ1-2, with D unresolved. CDR1 is MNHEY, CDR2 SVGEGT, per germline. V lost 2 bases and J lost 5, with 15 bases in between. This CDR3 has 15 amino acids. The CDR3 spells CASSYERSPEYGYTF. For the CDR3, the DNA is TGTGCCAGCAGTTACGAGCGGTCTCCAGAATATGGCTACACCTTC.

The J gene is TRBJ2-1, the V gene TRBV4-3; D gene unclear. The CDR3 runs 13 residues. The germline V gene encodes CDR1 LGHNA and CDR2 YSLEER. V shed 0 bases and J shed 9 bases, with 9 bases lying between them. This CDR3 reads CASSQDLQSEQFF. The CDR3 DNA follows: TGCGCCAGCAGCCAAGATTTACAAAGTGAGCAGTTCTTC.

A few counts support this clonotype. V gene TRBV7-9 combines with J gene TRBJ1-1; D is undetermined. There are 12 residues in the CDR3. Trimming stripped 8 bases from V and 8 bases from J, with 15 bases between. CDR1 is SEHNR and CDR2 is FQNEAQ in the germline V gene (reference sequence). The CDR3 sequence is CASGSLSQEAFF. CDR3 sequence (DNA): TGTGCCAGCGGGAGCTTGAGTCAAGAAGCTTTCTTT. Combining the CDR3 with reference TRBV7-9 and TRBJ1-1 gives the whole variable domain DTGVSQNPRHKITKRGQNVTFRCDPISEHNRLYWYRQTLGQGPEFLTYFQNEAQLEKSRLLSDRFSAERPKGSFSTLEIQRTEQGDSAMYLCASGSLSQEAFFGQGTRLTVV.

This clonotype was counted at least ten times. The chain joins TRBV7-9 to TRBJ2-7; 8 bases are a match to TRBD1. V was pared by 1 base and J by 3 bases, with 5 bases of the junction left unmatched. The germline CDR1 and CDR2 sequences are SEHNR and FQNEAQ (reference sequence). The CDR3 has 15 residues. The CDR3 DNA sequence: TGTGCCAGCAGCTTAGTTGTAGGGACAGGCTACGAGCAGTACGTC. This encodes CASSLVVGTGYEQYV.

The V call is TRBV14, the J call TRBJ2-1; D remains unclear. This CDR3 is 12 amino acids long. Germline V gene lookup returns CDR1 SGHDN and CDR2 FVKESK. The V gene lost 5 bases and the J gene lost 3 bases, with 5 bases spanning the gap. DNA of the CDR3: TGTGCCAGCAGCATGTACTACAATGAGCAGTTCTTC. It translates to CASSMYYNEQFF.

The chain has TRBV20-1 and TRBJ2-7; D perhaps matches TRBD1 (5 bases). V was shortened by 6 bases and J by 1 base, with 10 bases between the two germline ends. The germline CDR1 and CDR2 sequences are DFQATT and SNEGSKA (reference sequence). The CDR3 has 12 amino acids. In nucleotides, the CDR3 is TGCAGTGCGCCGGACAATTCCTACGAGCAGTACTTC. This sequence encodes CSAPDNSYEQYF.

The V call is TRBV15, the J call TRBJ2-5, with TRBD1 matching over 8 bases. Trimming removed 0 bases from V and 5 bases from J; junction bases left unmatched: 5. The CDR3 contains 15 residues. Germline V gives CDR1 LNHNV, CDR2 YYDKDF (reference sequence). For the CDR3, the DNA is TGTGCCACCAGCAGAGAATCAGGGGGCATTGAGACCCAGTACTTC. Its protein is CATSRESGGIETQYF.

The chain is built from TRBV6-5 and TRBJ2-5, with TRBD2 as a possible D gene (6 bases). The V gene's germline CDR1 is MNHEY and CDR2 SVGAGI. The CDR3 is made up of 11 amino acids. In DNA, the CDR3 is TGTGCTTCCGGACGGGGGGAGACCCAGTACTTC. It translates to CASGRGETQYF.

In this sample, this clonotype turned up many times. The chain is built from TRBV19 and TRBJ1-6; 7 bases align to TRBD1. The germline gives CDR1 LNHDA, CDR2 SQIVND (reference sequence). V lost 5 bases to trimming and J lost 15 bases; unmatched junction nucleotides: 7. This CDR3 has 12 residues. CDR3 DNA: TGTGCCAGTAGTCTCAAGACAGGGCTCCTCCACTTT. Its translation: CASSLKTGLLHF. The entire variable domain, with the rest obtained from reference TRBV19 and TRBJ1-6, is as follows: DGGITQSPKYLFRKEGQNVTLSCEQNLNHDAMYWYRQDPGQGLRLIYYSQIVNDFQKGDIAEGYSVSREKKESFPLTVTSAQKNPTAFYLCASSLKTGLLHFGNGTRLTVT.